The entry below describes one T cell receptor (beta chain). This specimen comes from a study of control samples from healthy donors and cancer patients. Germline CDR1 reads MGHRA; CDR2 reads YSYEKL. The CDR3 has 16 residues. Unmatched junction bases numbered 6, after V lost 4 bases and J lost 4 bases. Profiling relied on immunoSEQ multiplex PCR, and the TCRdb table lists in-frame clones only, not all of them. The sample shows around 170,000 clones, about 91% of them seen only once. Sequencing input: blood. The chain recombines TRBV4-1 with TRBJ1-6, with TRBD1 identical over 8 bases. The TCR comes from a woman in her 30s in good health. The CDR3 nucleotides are TGCGCCAGCAGCCCCATCCGGACAGGGTATAATTCACCCCTCCACTTT. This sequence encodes CASSPIRTGYNSPLHF.